This T cell receptor beta chain derives from a study of Ad26.COV2.S vaccination and SARS-CoV-2 variants (dated by TCRdb to about 2021). About the full investigation: Donors in the vaccine arm were drawn from COV1001, a phase I-IIa trial of Ad26.COV2.S in healthy adults that was multicentre, randomized, double-blind and placebo-controlled. Ad26.COV2.S was administered intramuscularly at a dose of 5x10^10 or 1x10^11 viral particles, either as one shot or as two shots given 56 days apart. The specificity and breadth of SARS-CoV-2-reactive T cell receptors after Ad26.COV2.S vaccination were assessed by TCRbeta repertoire sequencing. The TCR-sequenced set comprised approximately 30 samples: around 20 Ad26.COV2.S vaccine recipients, 5 placebo recipients and 8 SARS-CoV-2 convalescent individuals. Participants in the trial were split at random into five groups of five each, receiving low-dose or high-dose Ad26.COV2.S once or twice, or else placebo on both occasions. Throughout the experiments and outcome assessment, investigators stayed blinded to trial group allocation. General findings and caveats noted by the study authors: Comparable non-spike TCR breadth was observed between vaccine and placebo recipients, consistent with only spike being contained in the vaccine. The authors noted that the TCR breadth and depth analyses may have underestimated total T cell responses. Ad26.COV2.S recipients had higher spike-specific TCR breadth than placebo recipients (P = 0.0014). The study was not powered to compare responses between vaccine doses or regimens. After vaccination, spike-specific CD8+ and CD4+ T cell responses were reported to show substantial breadth.

With regard to this clone: Its antigen is currently not known. Base qualities were left out, and no much larger clone turns up one base away.

TCRbeta CDR3 regions were sequenced with the immunoSEQ Assay. After extraction, genomic DNA underwent amplification by bias-controlled multiplex PCR, followed by high-throughput sequencing. The published analysis was carried out like this. To quantify the absolute abundance of each unique TCRbeta CDR3 region, sequences were collapsed and filtered. Usable DNA was measured by amplifying reference genes present in all nucleated cells, and TCRbeta template counts were normalized to that usable DNA to estimate T cell fraction. Repertoire TCRs were annotated as SARS-CoV-2-specific when V gene, CDR3 amino acid sequence and J gene were exactly matched to a known reactive TCR set. MIRA supplied the reference SARS-CoV-2 TCR set, which was filtered for enrichment in COVID-19-positive ImmuneCODE repertoires so that public or cross-reactive TCRs were removed. Drawing on the MIRA antigens, annotated TCRs were analysed further at the level of specific ORF or position within ORF. Depth was the summed frequency of annotated unique rearrangements, while breadth was defined as annotated unique rearrangements over total unique productive rearrangements. Group comparisons of TCR breadth used two-sided Wilcoxon rank-sum tests. TCRdb holds this immuneACCESS table with in-frame rearrangements only. Some clones are missing; in checked studies, unresolved V genes explain under half, and the rest has no known cause. Clone size and V and J calls were adopted from that table, with D and trimming inferred from the DNA. The sample yields about 400,000 clones; over 75% were counted once. In total, the top ten clones hold around 2% of the sample.

The sample's treatment or condition label, decoded: some 20 received Ad26.COV2.S at low or high dose, single or two shots; 5 received placebo; per-sample allocation not given. Repertoires of vaccine and placebo recipients were sequenced from samples taken on day 63 after the first injection. Between 29 July and 7 August 2020, Cohort 1b enrolled 25 adults aged 18-55 years at one site in Boston, USA. Ad26.COV2.S was a replication-incompetent adenovirus type 26 vector expressing a prefusion-stabilized SARS-CoV-2 spike protein from the original Wuhan strain. This sequence was found in a person aged 18-60 years who received the Ad26.COV2.S COVID-19 vaccine or a placebo. The sequencing used peripheral blood, collected in a trial of Ad26.COV2.S vaccine versus placebo.

The DNA sequence follows: TGTGCCAGCAGCTTGTTGCGGGAGGCATCCTACAATGAGCAGTTCTTC. Its amino acids are CASSLLREASYNEQFF. This sequence uses TRBV5-4 and TRBJ2-1, and 8 bases in between align with TRBD2. The V end gives up 1 base and the J end 1 base, leaving 4 bases in the junction not matched to a gene. The CDR3 goes from the cysteine to the phenylalanine over 16 residues. Kept here is only the CDR3 DNA, which spans 48 bases and is read in frame from base 1. As encoded in the germline V gene (reference sequence), CDR1 is SGHNT while CDR2 is YYREEE.